These 16 T cell receptor beta chains originate from one sample sequenced in a study of technical replicates of blood from a handful of donors. Clones were read by immunoSEQ multiplex PCR, and TCRdb kept only the in-frame ones, dropping some. The sample has about 89,000 clones, around 95% seen once. The sequenced sample was T cells isolated from PBMCs. These receptors were collected from a human donor in good health.

This sequence joins TRBV10-2 and TRBJ2-3; the D gene is possibly TRBD2 (5 bases). V lost 4 bases and J lost 1, with 12 bases in between. Looked up from germline, CDR1 is WSHSY and CDR2 is SAAADI. CDR3 length: 15 residues. The CDR3 DNA sequence: TGCGCCAGCAGTGTTACTAGAGCGGGCACAGATACGCAGTATTTT. This translates into CASSVTRAGTDTQYF.

V and J are TRBV7-9 and TRBJ2-6; D gene uncertain. The germline V gene encodes CDR1 SEHNR and CDR2 FQNEAQ (reference sequence). The germline V and J ends were trimmed by 6 bases and 0 bases, with 6 bases remaining between them. The CDR3 runs to 14 residues. CDR3 nucleotides: TGTGCCAGCAGTACTTACTCTGGGGCCAACGTCCTGACTTTC. Translating it yields CASSTYSGANVLTF.

The chain is built from TRBV29-1 and TRBJ2-7, with 9 bases lining up with TRBD1. CDR3 length: 15 amino acids. CDR1 is SQVTM and CDR2 is ANQGSEA in the germline V gene. V shed 3 bases and J 0 bases; nucleotides not matched to a gene: 6. The CDR3 reads CSVEIRDRVSYEQYF. Written as DNA, the CDR3 is TGCAGCGTTGAGATACGGGACAGGGTCTCCTACGAGCAGTACTTC.

This chain's CDR3 is CAGRTGALTGELFF. CDR3 DNA sequence: TGCGCCGGAAGAACAGGGGCACTCACCGGGGAGCTGTTTTTT. The chain joins TRBV5-1 to TRBJ2-2; 7 nucleotides match TRBD1. V was clipped by 10 bases and J by 4 bases; unmatched bases: 10. Germline lookup yields CDR1 SGHRS and CDR2 YFSETQ. This CDR3 has 14 residues.

The chain recombines TRBV28 with TRBJ1-4; the match to TRBD1 covers 7 bases. The CDR3 length is 15 residues. From germline, CDR1 is MDHEN and CDR2 SYDVKM. With 4 bases clipped from V and 8 bases from J, the junction kept 10 bases outside the gene matches. The CDR3 loop is CASSSRRGVGEKLFF. The CDR3 DNA is TGTGCCAGCAGTTCACGCAGGGGGGTAGGAGAAAAACTGTTTTTT.

The chain joins TRBV7-2 to TRBJ2-1; a possible D gene is TRBD2 (6 bases). The V end lost 1 base, the J end lost 2 bases, and 12 bases lay between the germline ends. This CDR3 has 16 amino acids. Germline V CDR1 and CDR2: SGHTA, FQGNSA. CDR3 amino acids: CASSLGGLPAYNEQFF. DNA for the CDR3: TGTGCCAGCAGCTTAGGGGGACTTCCCGCCTACAATGAGCAGTTCTTC.

The sample holds one count of this clone. The chain recombines TRBV5-4 with TRBJ2-5, with 8 bases fitting TRBD1. With V trimmed by 4 bases and J by 4 bases, 24 bases remained unmatched. There are 20 residues in the CDR3. CDR1 and CDR2 from the germline V gene are SGHNT and YYREEE (reference sequence). CDR3 in amino acids: CASSRLAITVSDRVGETQYF. CDR3 sequence (DNA): TGTGCCAGCAGCCGCTTGGCCATAACCGTTTCGGACAGGGTCGGAGAGACCCAGTACTTC.

The chain couples TRBV11-3 to TRBJ2-5; D is undetermined. CDR1 SGHNT and CDR2 YENEEA come from the germline V gene. There are 14 residues in the CDR3. The V end was cut by 3 bases, the J end by 2 bases, with 10 bases between. CDR3 sequence (DNA): TGTGCCAGCAGCTTTCTTCAGAATCAAGAGACCCAGTACTTC. The encoded protein is CASSFLQNQETQYF.

CDR3 sequence (DNA): TGTGCCAGCAGTGAAACAGGGGGTCGCACAGATACGCAGTATTTT. Encoded protein: CASSETGGRTDTQYF. The rearrangement uses TRBV2 and TRBJ2-3, with 8 bases lining up with TRBD1. V trimming: 2 bases; J trimming: 1 base; junction bases outside the gene matches: 2. The germline V gene encodes CDR1 SNHLY and CDR2 FYNNEI. The CDR3 loop spans 15 amino acids. The full variable domain, completed using reference TRBV2 and TRBJ2-3, is EPEVTQTPSHQVTQMGQEVILRCVPISNHLYFYWYRQILGQKVEFLVSFYNNEISEKSEIFDDQFSVERPDGSNFTLKIRSTKLEDSAMYFCASSETGGRTDTQYFGPGTRLTVL.

V gene TRBV12-2 combines with J gene TRBJ1-2; the table's TRBD1 call for D was not verified on the DNA. TRBV12-2 is an annotated pseudogene. The CDR3 length is 16 residues. The CDR3 region has the DNA TGTGCAAGTCGCTTAGCCCAACAGGGGGCTAACTATGGCTACACCTTC. The encoded protein is CASRLAQQGANYGYTF.

V gene TRBV15 combines with J gene TRBJ2-3; TRBD2 agrees at 9 bases. Trimming took 5 bases from V and 1 from J; bases not matched to a gene: 13. Looked up from germline, CDR1 is LNHNV and CDR2 is YYDKDF (reference sequence). The CDR3 has 18 amino acids. This CDR3 reads CATSSDTPSGARTDTQYF. The DNA of the CDR3 is TGTGCCACCAGCTCTGATACTCCTAGCGGGGCGCGCACAGATACGCAGTATTTT.

V and J are TRBV6-5 and TRBJ1-5; no firm D call. Trimming removed 2 bases from V and 7 bases from J, with 15 bases in between. CDR1 is MNHEY and CDR2 is SVGAGI in the germline V gene. The CDR3 length is 15 residues. CDR3 bases: TGTGCCAGCAGTTACGACGGCCGGGTTGGGCAGCCCCAGCATTTT. Protein sequence: CASSYDGRVGQPQHF.

This chain links TRBV5-1 with TRBJ2-2; no clear D. The V end lost 2 bases, the J end lost 6 bases, and 8 bases lay between the germline ends. The CDR3 covers 13 residues. From germline, CDR1 is SGHRS and CDR2 YFSETQ. For the CDR3, the DNA is TGCGCCAGCAGCTTTATTACGGCCGGGGAGCTGTTTTTT. Protein product: CASSFITAGELFF.

The rearrangement uses TRBV5-4 and TRBJ1-1, with no clear D. CDR3 length: 13 residues. The V end lost 0 bases, the J end lost 3 bases, and 6 bases lay between the germline ends. Looked up from germline, CDR1 is SGHNT and CDR2 is YYREEE (reference sequence). CDR3 amino acids: CASSLDQDTEAFF. The CDR3 DNA follows: TGTGCCAGCAGCTTGGACCAGGACACTGAAGCTTTCTTT.

The chain joins TRBV13 to TRBJ2-3; weak D call: TRBD1 (6 bases). The CDR3 contains 12 residues. V was trimmed by 5 bases and J by 5 bases, leaving 8 bases between them. CDR1 and CDR2 from the germline V gene are PRHDT and FYEKMQ (reference sequence). This CDR3 is CASSPDRDTQYF. Here the CDR3 DNA reads TGTGCCAGCAGCCCGGACAGAGATACGCAGTATTTT.

This chain connects TRBV12-5 to TRBJ1-2, with 8 bases matching TRBD1. V lost 5 bases to trimming and J lost 7 bases; unmatched junction nucleotides: 3. Germline V gene lookup returns CDR1 LGHNT and CDR2 FRNRAP. The CDR3 consists of 12 residues. CDR3 nucleotide sequence: TGTGCTAGTGGTCCCGGGACAGGTGGCTACACCTTC. This sequence encodes CASGPGTGGYTF.